What follows is one T cell receptor beta chain and its context. Its target is not known. Germline CDR1 reads MNHEY; CDR2 reads SMNVEV (reference sequence). CDR3 length: 18 residues. V gave up 0 bases and J gave up 7 bases, with 19 bases separating them. Primers used in a second PCR of roughly 7 to 12 cycles were a sample-barcoded 5' primer and a J-beta primer mix. Researchers report that a template-switch adaptor with 12 random nucleotides tagged each cDNA molecule. TCRdb itself ran the 5' RACE reads through MiXCR, one entry per CDR3 protein. This sample yields 1 million to 1.2 million distinct CDR3 sequences, of which more than 30% are seen a single time; about an eighth belongs to the top ten. The data stem from a study of blood T cells in healthy people across ages. Study-wide findings and caveats: Per million T cells, TCR beta diversity dropped about linearly as age rose.

The TCR comes from a man between 18 and 35 years old in good health. The material sequenced was blood. The rearrangement links TRBV27 to TRBJ1-6, with unresolved D. The CDR3 here is CASSLSRERAEQNSPLHF. CDR3 DNA: TGTGCCAGCAGTTTATCGCGTGAACGGGCAGAACAAAATTCACCCCTCCACTTT.